Listed here are 30 T cell receptor beta chains from one sample, sequenced in a study of blood T cell repertoires in COVID-19. Here immunoSEQ multiplex PCR was the method, and the copy in TCRdb shows in-frame clones only, minus some. Of about 120,000 clones in the sample, 75% to 90% were seen once. The specimen was peripheral blood. The receptors shown here come from a human donor in a cohort sampled during active COVID-19.

V is TRBV5-1 and J is TRBJ1-2, with D perhaps TRBD1 (5 bases). In germline, CDR1 is SGHRS, CDR2 YFSETQ. Trimming cost V 3 bases and J 5 bases, with 17 bases left between them. This CDR3 spans 15 amino acids. The chain's CDR3 is CASSSGGTEGYGYTF. The CDR3 region has the DNA TGCGCCAGCAGCTCTGGCGGGACGGAGGGATATGGCTACACCTTC.

In the case of this clone: The junction does not match germline at one end; this may be a read error. This chain joins TRBV7-7 and TRBJ2-1, with 11 bases identical to TRBD2. The germline V gene has CDR1 SSHAT and CDR2 FNYEAQ (reference sequence). The CDR3 runs 16 residues. CDR3 DNA sequence: TGTGCTAGCAGCTTAGCGCCGGGACTAGCGGCCCATGAGCAGTTCTTC. Encoded protein: CASSLAPGLAAHEQFF. Variable domain in full (rest from reference TRBV7-7 and TRBJ2-1): GAGVSQSPRYKVTKRGQDVTLRCDPISSHATLYWYQQALGQGPEFLTYFNYEAQPDKSGLPSDRFSAERPEGSISTLTIQRTEQRDSAMYRCASSLAPGLAAHEQFFGPGTRLTVL.

The chain combines TRBV19 with TRBJ2-2; 8 positions agree with TRBD2. The V gene end was trimmed by 7 bases and the J gene end by 7 bases; junction bases not matched to a gene: 17. The CDR3 is made up of 17 amino acids. Germline V gene lookup returns CDR1 LNHDA and CDR2 SQIVND (reference sequence). The chain's CDR3 is CASTPGGSGIPIGELFF. CDR3 in DNA: TGTGCCAGTACCCCGGGTGGTAGCGGGATCCCCATCGGGGAGCTGTTTTTT. The full variable domain, its missing parts supplied by reference TRBV19 and TRBJ2-2, is DGGITQSPKYLFRKEGQNVTLSCEQNLNHDAMYWYRQDPGQGLRLIYYSQIVNDFQKGDIAEGYSVSREKKESFPLTVTSAQKNPTAFYLCASTPGGSGIPIGELFFGEGSRLTVL.

This clone has a single count. The chain has TRBV10-3 and TRBJ1-1, with D possibly matching TRBD1 (5 bases). V gave up 4 bases and J gave up 7 bases, with 10 bases separating them. The CDR3 loop spans 12 amino acids. Germline V gene lookup returns CDR1 ENHRY and CDR2 SYGVKD. The CDR3 protein is CAISGSDSEAFF. DNA for the CDR3: TGTGCCATCAGTGGTAGTGACAGTGAAGCTTTCTTT.

The rearrangement joins TRBV6-5 to TRBJ1-4, with 9 bases lining up with TRBD1. Trimming cost V 8 bases and J 2 bases; bases outside gene matches: 3. CDR3 size: 14 residues. Looked up from germline, CDR1 is MNHEY and CDR2 is SVGAGI. CDR3: CASRDRVTNEKLFF. CDR3 nucleotide sequence: TGTGCCAGCCGGGACAGGGTTACTAATGAAAAACTGTTTTTT.

The chain couples TRBV4-1 to TRBJ1-4, with D possibly matching TRBD1 (5 bases). Germline V lookup: CDR1 MGHRA, CDR2 YSYEKL. CDR3 length: 17 amino acids. Trimming removed 0 bases from V and 8 bases from J, with 19 bases in between. The CDR3, as DNA: TGCGCCAGCAGCCAAGATGCGACAGCGGGGACTAGGGAAAAACTGTTTTTT. Translation gives CASSQDATAGTREKLFF.

The J gene is TRBJ2-3, the V gene TRBV5-1; D may be TRBD2 (7 bases). Germline CDR1 and CDR2: SGHRS and YFSETQ. The CDR3 covers 18 residues. Trimming removed 3 bases at V and 3 bases at J, with 23 bases between. The CDR3 sequence: CASSSGWAGALTTDTQYF. For the CDR3, the DNA is TGCGCCAGCAGCTCCGGGTGGGCGGGGGCCCTGACAACAGATACGCAGTATTTT.

Details on this clone: Other DNA sequences within the sample encode an identical CDR3. CDR3 loop: CASSLAGNTDTQYF. The CDR3 nucleotides read TGCGCCAGCAGCCTAGCGGGAAACACAGATACGCAGTATTTT. The chain joins TRBV5-1 to TRBJ2-3; 9 nucleotides line up with TRBD2. The germline gives CDR1 SGHRS, CDR2 YFSETQ. CDR3 length: 14 amino acids. With 4 bases clipped from V and 2 bases from J, the junction kept 2 bases outside the gene matches. Combining the CDR3 with reference TRBV5-1 and TRBJ2-3 gives the whole variable domain KAGVTQTPRYLIKTRGQQVTLSCSPISGHRSVSWYQQTPGQGLQFLFEYFSETQRNKGNFPGRFSGRQFSNSRSEMNVSTLELGDSALYLCASSLAGNTDTQYFGPGTRLTVL.

The chain joins TRBV11-2 to TRBJ1-1; perhaps TRBD1 as D (5 bases). This CDR3 has 12 amino acids. The V end was cut by 6 bases, the J end by 7 bases, with 12 bases between. Germline CDR1 reads SGHAT; CDR2 reads FQNNGV. The CDR3 loop reads CASRLGPYEAFF. CDR3 sequence (DNA): TGTGCCAGCAGGTTGGGGCCTTATGAAGCTTTCTTT.

The chain couples TRBV5-1 to TRBJ2-1; 14 positions match TRBD2. From germline, CDR1 is SGHRS and CDR2 YFSETQ. Unmatched junction bases numbered 11, after V lost 5 bases and J lost 10 bases. This CDR3 spans 16 amino acids. The CDR3 DNA reads as TGCGCCAGCAGGGACCCGACTAGCGGGAGGGCCTGGGAGCAGTTCTTC. This translates into CASRDPTSGRAWEQFF.

Concerning this clone: Distinct nucleotide sequences in the sample also encode this CDR3. The chain joins TRBV2 to TRBJ2-7; TRBD2 is a possible D gene (6 bases). Germline CDR1 SNHLY, CDR2 FYNNEI. Trimming removed 4 bases from V and 3 bases from J, with 7 bases in between. The CDR3 length is 12 residues. Here the CDR3 reads CASSAGGYEQYF. In DNA, the CDR3 is TGTGCCAGCAGTGCCGGGGGCTACGAGCAGTACTTC.

This rearrangement joins TRBV24-1 to TRBJ1-5, with 11 bases fitting TRBD1. From germline, CDR1 is KGHDR and CDR2 SFDVKD. The CDR3 consists of 17 residues. V was pared by 4 bases and J by 1 base, with 5 bases of the junction left unmatched. The CDR3 spells CATSEGQGEGSNQPQHF. For the CDR3, the DNA is TGTGCCACCAGTGAGGGACAGGGGGAGGGGAGCAATCAGCCCCAGCATTTT.

The gene calls are TRBV3-1 (or the pseudogene TRBV3-2) and TRBJ2-7, with 10 nucleotides matching TRBD2. Germline values: CDR1 LGHDT, CDR2 YNNKEL (reference sequence). The CDR3 contains 13 residues. Losses at the gene ends were 8 bases for V and 3 bases for J; bases not matched to a gene: 4. The CDR3 nucleotides read TGTGCCAGCCAGCTAGCGGGAGTCTACGAGCAGTACTTC. It yields the protein CASQLAGVYEQYF.

The genes are TRBV20-1 and TRBJ2-3, with 7 nucleotides matching TRBD1. This CDR3 is built from 16 residues. J lost 2 bases, V lost 6 bases, and 14 bases had no gene match. From germline, CDR1 is DFQATT and CDR2 SNEGSKA (reference sequence). This CDR3 reads CSASNRGQSSTDTQYF. CDR3 nucleotide sequence: TGCAGTGCCAGTAACAGGGGACAGAGCTCCACAGATACGCAGTATTTT.

This clone was counted a few times. The chain uses TRBV6-2 or TRBV6-3 and TRBJ2-1; maybe TRBD2 (5 bases). Between the trimmed V and J ends, which lost 6 bases and 9 bases, there was a span of 12 bases. This CDR3 contains 12 residues. The germline CDR1 and CDR2 sequences are MNHEY and SVGEGT. The CDR3 region has the DNA TGTGCCAGCAGACCTAAGGCGGGTGAGCAGTTCTTC. Amino acids: CASRPKAGEQFF.

This chain connects TRBV9 to TRBJ2-7; TRBD1 matches 10 bases. V lost 3 bases to trimming and J lost 9 bases; unmatched junction nucleotides: 12. The CDR3 is 15 residues long. The germline V gene encodes CDR1 SGDLS and CDR2 YYNGEE. CDR3 coding DNA: TGTGCCAGCAGCGCCTTCCCGGGACAGGGGTTAGGGCAGTACTTC. Residues: CASSAFPGQGLGQYF.

The CDR3 DNA is TGTGCCAGCGTAAGATTAGAATGGGACAGGGGGTCGAATCAGCCCCAGCATTTT. Its protein product is CASVRLEWDRGSNQPQHF. V usage is TRBV7-8 and J usage is TRBJ1-5; 11 nucleotides match TRBD1. The trim removed 8 bases at V and 4 bases at J, leaving 16 bases unmatched. CDR3 length: 18 amino acids. Per the germline V gene, CDR1 is SGHVS and CDR2 is FQNEAQ.

The rearrangement links TRBV11-3 to TRBJ1-4; D gene ambiguous. This CDR3 has 12 amino acids. In germline, CDR1 is SGHNT, CDR2 YENEEA. V lost 4 bases to trimming and J lost 4 bases, with 4 bases between them. CDR3 sequence: CASSYSNEKLFF. CDR3 bases: TGTGCCAGCAGCTATAGTAATGAAAAACTGTTTTTT.

In its sample, this clone was seen a few times. The chain has TRBV28 and TRBJ2-1; 7 nucleotides line up with TRBD1. This CDR3 has 14 amino acids. Trimming cost V 8 bases and J 0 bases; bases outside gene matches: 4. Germline V gene sequence: CDR1 MDHEN, CDR2 SYDVKM. The CDR3 is CASWDRRSYNEQFF. The CDR3 DNA reads as TGTGCCAGCTGGGACAGACGCTCCTACAATGAGCAGTTCTTC.

This clone was detected only a few times. This sequence joins TRBV7-9 and TRBJ1-6; D is unresolved. The ends were cut back, 5 bases at V and 0 bases at J, with 20 bases in the middle. This CDR3 is built from 19 residues. Germline CDR1 reads SEHNR; CDR2 reads FQNEAQ (reference sequence). The CDR3 bases are TGTGCCAGCAGCACCCACCCCACCGCGGATCCCTCCTATAATTCACCCCTCCACTTT. This translates into CASSTHPTADPSYNSPLHF. Full variable domain (rest looked up from reference TRBV7-9 and TRBJ1-6): DTGVSQNPRHKITKRGQNVTFRCDPISEHNRLYWYRQTLGQGPEFLTYFQNEAQLEKSRLLSDRFSAERPKGSFSTLEIQRTEQGDSAMYLCASSTHPTADPSYNSPLHFGNGTRLTVT.

With respect to this clone: The identical CDR3 is also encoded by other nucleotide sequences in the sample. The CDR3 here is CASSIRGRTYEQYF. The CDR3 DNA sequence: TGTGCCAGTAGTATAAGGGGCAGGACCTACGAGCAGTACTTC. J is TRBJ2-7 and V is TRBV19; a weak D match, TRBD1 (5 bases). This CDR3 has 14 amino acids. Looked up from germline, CDR1 is LNHDA and CDR2 is SQIVND (reference sequence). Trimming left V 2 bases short and J 2 bases short, with 10 bases between.

V gene TRBV11-2 combines with J gene TRBJ1-4, with no clear D. The CDR3 has 14 residues. Germline V gene lookup returns CDR1 SGHAT and CDR2 FQNNGV. V lost 3 bases and J lost 8, with 13 bases in between. CDR3 sequence reads: CASSFVTGGEKLFF. CDR3 in DNA: TGTGCCAGCAGCTTCGTAACGGGTGGCGAAAAACTGTTTTTT.

The chain recombines TRBV11-1 with TRBJ2-5, with D possibly TRBD2 on 5 matching bases. Germline V lookup: CDR1 SGHAT, CDR2 FQDESV (reference sequence). The ends were cut back, 5 bases at V and 4 bases at J, with 20 bases in the middle. The CDR3 has 16 amino acids. CDR3 sequence reads: CASSPNPGERRETQYF. CDR3 DNA sequence: TGTGCCAGCAGCCCAAACCCCGGGGAACGGCGAGAGACCCAGTACTTC. The full variable domain, rest sourced from reference TRBV11-1 and TRBJ2-5, is EAEVAQSPRYKITEKSQAVAFWCDPISGHATLYWYRQILGQGPELLVQFQDESVVDDSQLPKDRFSAERLKGVDSTLKIQPAELGDSAMYLCASSPNPGERRETQYFGPGTRLLVL.

This chain links TRBV6-5 with TRBJ2-1; TRBD1 is a possible D gene (6 bases). Per the germline V gene, CDR1 is MNHEY and CDR2 is SVGAGI. CDR3 size: 13 residues. Trimming took off 2 bases at V and 9 bases at J, with 11 bases between the two ends. CDR3 bases: TGTGCCAGCAGTTACGGGGGCTCGGGTGAGCAGTTCTTC. This codes for CASSYGGSGEQFF.

V is TRBV2 and J is TRBJ2-5; D possibly corresponds to TRBD2 (6 bases). V lost 5 bases to trimming and J lost 5 bases, with 18 bases between them. The germline gives CDR1 SNHLY, CDR2 FYNNEI. CDR3 length equals 15 residues. The CDR3 sequence: CASSRGTSSWETQYF. In DNA, the CDR3 is TGTGCCAGCAGTAGAGGCACTAGCTCGTGGGAGACCCAGTACTTC. The complete variable domain, with remaining parts taken from reference TRBV2 and TRBJ2-5, reads EPEVTQTPSHQVTQMGQEVILRCVPISNHLYFYWYRQILGQKVEFLVSFYNNEISEKSEIFDDQFSVERPDGSNFTLKIRSTKLEDSAMYFCASSRGTSSWETQYFGPGTRLLVL.

The V gene is TRBV2, the J gene TRBJ2-2, with D possibly TRBD1 on 6 matching bases. CDR1 and CDR2 (germline): SNHLY, FYNNEI. V was shortened by 6 bases and J by 4 bases, with 12 bases between the two germline ends. The CDR3 runs to 14 residues. The CDR3 spells CASRGDTFTGELFF. The CDR3 nucleotides are TGTGCCAGCAGGGGGGACACTTTCACCGGGGAGCTGTTTTTT.

V usage is TRBV2 and J usage is TRBJ2-3; 12 bases line up with TRBD2. The CDR3 is 16 amino acids. Looked up from germline, CDR1 is SNHLY and CDR2 is FYNNEI. After removal of 5 bases from V and 1 base from J, the junction contained 4 bases not matched to a gene. CDR3 residues: CASSPRTSGGTDTQYF. DNA of the CDR3: TGTGCCAGCAGTCCCAGGACTAGCGGGGGCACAGATACGCAGTATTTT.

This clone was seen just once. The chain uses TRBV24-1 and TRBJ2-5; 8 bases match TRBD2. Germline assignment: CDR1 KGHDR and CDR2 SFDVKD. Germline trimming cut 3 bases from V and 2 bases from J; bases unmatched to any gene: 7. The CDR3 is 16 amino acids. Here the CDR3 DNA reads TGTGCCACCAGTGATCCTAACCGCGGGGGGCAAGAGACCCAGTACTTC. It codes for CATSDPNRGGQETQYF.

The CDR3 sequence: CASSEAGGQGNEKLFF. CDR3 bases: TGTGCCAGCAGTGAAGCAGGGGGACAGGGTAATGAAAAACTGTTTTTT. This chain links TRBV2 with TRBJ1-4; 9 positions match TRBD1. In germline, CDR1 is SNHLY, CDR2 FYNNEI. V shed 0 bases and J 4 bases; nucleotides not matched to a gene: 3. CDR3 length equals 16 residues.

The chain employs TRBV10-2 and TRBJ1-3; D ambiguous. The CDR3 extends over 14 amino acids. Germline CDR1 WSHSY, CDR2 SAAADI. The V gene lost 3 bases and the J gene lost 2 bases, with 8 bases spanning the gap. The CDR3 DNA reads TGCGCCAGCAGTGAAAGCGGAACTGGAAACACCATATATTTT. This translates into CASSESGTGNTIYF.